Sequencing of this T cell receptor beta chain was carried out in a study of radiation and T cells in renal cell carcinoma. Assay: immunoSEQ multiplex PCR; the TCRdb copy retains only in-frame clones and omits some. Here the sample spans about 130,000 clones, 80% to 90% being singletons. V was cut by 4 bases and J by 7 bases, with 17 bases left in between. Germline V gene sequence: CDR1 LNHDA, CDR2 SQIVND (reference sequence). CDR3 length equals 16 residues. As to time point: blood 2 weeks post-SBRT. Treatment given: 15 Gy SBRT to primary tumor, nephrectomy 4 weeks later. This sequence joins TRBV19 and TRBJ1-6, with TRBD1 as a possible D gene (5 bases). The TCR sequence derives from a woman aged 55-69 years with renal cell carcinoma. The sample consisted of blood, taken from a patient whose treatment included radiotherapy and nephrectomy. Here the CDR3 reads CASSNSVAGRNSPLHF. For the CDR3, the DNA is TGTGCCAGTAGTAATTCCGTGGCAGGGCGGAATTCACCCCTCCACTTT.